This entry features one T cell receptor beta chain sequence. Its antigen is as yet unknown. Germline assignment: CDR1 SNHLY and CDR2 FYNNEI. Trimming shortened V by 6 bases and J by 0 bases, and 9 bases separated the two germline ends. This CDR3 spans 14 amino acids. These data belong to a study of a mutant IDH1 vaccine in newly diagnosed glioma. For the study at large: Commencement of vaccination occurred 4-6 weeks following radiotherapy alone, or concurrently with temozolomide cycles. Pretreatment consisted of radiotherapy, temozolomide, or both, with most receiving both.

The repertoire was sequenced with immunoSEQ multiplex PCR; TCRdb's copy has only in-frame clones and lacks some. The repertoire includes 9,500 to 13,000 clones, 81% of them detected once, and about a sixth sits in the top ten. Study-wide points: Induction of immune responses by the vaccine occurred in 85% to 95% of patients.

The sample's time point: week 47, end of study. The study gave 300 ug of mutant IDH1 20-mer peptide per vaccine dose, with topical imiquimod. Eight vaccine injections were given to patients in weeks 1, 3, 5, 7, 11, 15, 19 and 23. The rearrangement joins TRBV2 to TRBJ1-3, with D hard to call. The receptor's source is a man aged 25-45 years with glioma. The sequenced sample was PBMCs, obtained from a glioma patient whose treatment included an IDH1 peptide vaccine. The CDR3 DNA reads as TGTGCCAGCAGAACGACGGCCTCTGGAAACACCATATATTTT. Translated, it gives CASRTTASGNTIYF.